The clone carrying this T cell receptor (beta chain) is large. Its antigen remains unidentified. CDR1 is LNHDA and CDR2 is SQIVND in the germline V gene (reference sequence). This CDR3 comprises 12 residues. The ends lost 3 bases at V and 7 bases at J; junction bases unmatched: 0. This specimen belongs to a study of circulating CD8 cells and anti-PD-1 response in melanoma. Study at large: Nivolumab was given intravenously at 3 mg/kg every 2 weeks.

Four subsets defined by PD-1 and/or TIGIT were sorted from live CD3+CD8+TCRalphabeta+ cells. The QIAseq Immune Repertoire TCR panel built the libraries from around 15 ng of total RNA. TCRdb reprocessed the reads with MiXCR, giving one entry per CDR3 protein. The sample yields around 470 distinct CDR3 sequences, approximately 7.8% seen once. Findings of the study overall: Patients included both untreated and previously treated individuals. Expanded sorted subsets were checked for tumor reactivity using peptides. PD-1 and DPOS subsets showed similar, higher clonality than DNEG.

The rearrangement joins TRBV19 to TRBJ2-1; 7 bases fit TRBD2. Sample: CD8+ T cells from PBMCs, taken at baseline or after one month of anti-PD-1 therapy (not recorded which). This receptor was identified in a human donor with melanoma. The CDR3 spells CASSIGRNEQFF. CDR3 DNA: TGTGCCAGTAGTATCGGGAGGAATGAGCAGTTCTTC.